A selection of T cell receptor beta chains follows, all from one sample in a study of identical twins. TCRdb reprocessed the 5' RACE reads with MiXCR, giving one entry per CDR3 protein. The sample has about 900,000 distinct CDR3 sequences, 12% seen once. The same sample was also studied in work on yellow fever vaccine responses in identical twins.

Sequenced sample: PBMCs. These receptors all stem from a young woman in good health. Both conserved end residues are part of each CDR3. The D gene is left open where the match is weak. Clone size, where shown, is once, few, many, or a class for clones that have expanded.

v_call,j_call,d_call,clone_size,cdr3_length,cdr3_aa,cdr3_nt
TRBV5-5,TRBJ2-5,TRBD1,few,14,CASSQGQTQETQYF,TGTGCCAGCAGCCAGGGACAGACCCAAGAGACCCAGTACTTC
TRBV10-2,TRBJ1-6,TRBD1,NA,16,CASSDATGPYNSPLHF,TGCGCCAGCAGTGACGCGACAGGGCCATATAATTCACCCCTCCACTTT
TRBV7-2,TRBJ2-5,TRBD2,few,16,CASSLGLAGGSETQYF,TGTGCCAGCAGCTTAGGCCTAGCGGGAGGTTCAGAGACCCAGTACTTC
TRBV24-1,TRBJ2-3,NA,many,14,CATSLRATADTQYF,TGTGCCACCAGCCTCCGGGCCACGGCAGATACGCAGTATTTT
TRBV25-1,TRBJ2-1,TRBD1,many,14,CASSEGQGDNEQFF,TGTGCCAGCAGTGAAGGGCAGGGGGACAATGAGCAGTTCTTC
TRBV3-1,TRBJ2-1,TRBD2,many,14,CASKPLPSGIEQFF,TGTGCCAGCAAACCTCTACCTAGCGGAATTGAGCAGTTCTTC
TRBV20-1,TRBJ2-7,TRBD2,few,18,CSARDLGLAGVKGYEQYF,TGCAGTGCTAGAGATCTGGGACTAGCGGGAGTGAAGGGCTACGAGCAGTACTTC
TRBV11-1,TRBJ2-1,TRBD2,NA,18,CASSGDIPGLAGYNEQFF,TGTGCCAGCAGCGGAGACATTCCGGGACTAGCGGGGTACAATGAGCAGTTCTTC
TRBV20-1,TRBJ1-1,NA,NA,13,CSAGVRVGTEAFF,TGCAGTGCGGGAGTGAGGGTGGGCACTGAAGCTTTCTTT
TRBV5-1,TRBJ2-2,NA,NA,16,CASSPVSRSDTGELFF,TGCGCCAGCAGCCCCGTTAGCCGCTCGGACACCGGGGAGCTGTTTTTT
TRBV5-1,TRBJ2-3,TRBD2,many,13,CASSLAGVDTQYF,TGCGCCAGCAGCCTGGCGGGAGTCGATACGCAGTATTTT
TRBV5-5,TRBJ2-7,NA,NA,16,CASSPTLRVSSYEQYF,TGTGCCAGCAGCCCCACTCTTCGCGTGAGCTCCTACGAGCAGTACTTC
TRBV2,TRBJ2-7,TRBD1,few,12,CASRDRVGEQYF,TGTGCCAGCAGGGACAGGGTGGGAGAGCAGTACTTC
TRBV27,TRBJ2-1,TRBD2,NA,15,CASQGLAGAYNEQFF,TGTGCCAGCCAGGGACTAGCGGGGGCCTACAATGAGCAGTTCTTC
TRBV20-1,TRBJ2-5,TRBD2,few,15,CSANKWGGIQETQYF,TGCAGTGCTAATAAGTGGGGGGGAATACAAGAGACCCAGTACTTC
TRBV2,TRBJ1-2,TRBD1,NA,17,CASSERSGDRAIYGYTF,TGTGCCAGCAGTGAACGTTCAGGGGACAGGGCCATCTATGGCTACACCTTC
TRBV5-1,TRBJ2-3,NA,many,21,CASSLSYTTGDGYTGGGGQYF,TGCGCCAGCAGCTTGTCGTATACTACCGGCGATGGATATACTGGAGGTGGTGGGCAGTATTTT
TRBV12-3/TRBV12-4,TRBJ2-7,TRBD2,many,16,CASSPTPGLGNYEQYF,TGTGCCAGCAGCCCGACTCCGGGACTAGGGAACTACGAGCAGTACTTC
TRBV7-2,TRBJ2-7,NA,few,13,CASSLGGLGEQYF,TGTGCCAGCAGCTTAGGGGGCTTAGGGGAGCAGTACTTC
TRBV28,TRBJ1-6,NA,few,16,CASSYTIPSYNSPLHF,TGTGCCAGCAGTTATACCATCCCCTCCTATAATTCACCCCTCCACTTT
TRBV10-1,TRBJ2-2,TRBD1,few,16,CASSGTGLSNTGELFF,TGCGCCAGCAGTGGGACAGGGTTATCGAACACCGGGGAGCTGTTTTTT
TRBV20-1,TRBJ2-7,TRBD2,many,16,CSARGPGLAGTYEQYF,TGCAGTGCTAGGGGGCCCGGGCTAGCGGGTACCTACGAGCAGTACTTC
TRBV20-1,TRBJ1-1,NA,NA,15,CSASLLGRMNTEAFF,TGCAGTGCTAGTCTCCTCGGACGGATGAACACTGAAGCTTTCTTT
TRBV18,TRBJ2-2,NA,NA,15,CASAKLTANTGELFF,TGTGCCAGCGCCAAATTGACAGCGAACACCGGGGAGCTGTTTTTT
TRBV5-8,TRBJ1-2,NA,few,12,CASGFQGYGYTF,TGTGCCAGCGGATTTCAGGGGTATGGCTACACCTTC
TRBV5-1,TRBJ2-5,NA,many,14,CASSLRAYQETQYF,TGCGCCAGCAGCTTGAGAGCGTACCAAGAGACCCAGTACTTC
TRBV20-1,TRBJ2-1,TRBD2,NA,16,CSASPLGGGTYNEQFF,TGCAGTGCTAGTCCCCTCGGGGGGGGGACGTACAATGAGCAGTTCTTC
TRBV20-1,TRBJ2-1,TRBD2,NA,15,CSAQSGTSGGSEQFF,TGCAGTGCTCAATCCGGGACTAGCGGGGGGTCTGAGCAGTTCTTC
TRBV5-1,TRBJ2-3,NA,few,16,CASSLVIRGSTDTQYF,TGCGCCAGCAGCTTGGTTATCAGGGGTAGCACAGATACGCAGTATTTT